This paragraph reports one T cell receptor (beta chain). What it binds is unknown. Flow cytometry had shown expanded CD8+CD57+ cells in the patients chosen for sequencing. Patients had received no therapy at the time of blood sampling. The data were taken from a study of CD8+CD57+ T cells in acquired aplastic anemia. Looking at the study overall: Sorted CD4+ plus CD8+ cells gave DNA averaging about 3 ug. Findings and limits, study-wide: A set of some 28 CD8+ CDR3 sequences was shared between patients and controls, and these sequences appeared highly expressed in patients.

Researchers used genomic DNA as the template to profile TCR beta VDJ and CDR3. Each CDR3 protein is one row after TCRdb ran MiXCR on the reads. The sample carries about 98,000 distinct CDR3 sequences, around 62% recorded once. The sequenced sample was sorted CD4+, CD8+, or CD8+CD57+ T cells (not recorded which) from PBMCs. The TCR sequence derives from a human donor with aplastic anemia.

Written as DNA, the CDR3 is TGTGCCAGTACCCCCGGGGCATGGACTGAAGCTTTCTTT. Translating gives CASTPGAWTEAFF. The J gene is TRBJ1-1, the V gene TRBV19, with a weak D call TRBD1 (5 bases). Looked up from germline, CDR1 is LNHDA and CDR2 is SQIVND (reference sequence). CDR3 size: 13 residues. The V end lost 7 bases, the J end lost 5 bases, and 14 bases lay between the germline ends.